This T cell receptor (beta chain) emerged from a study of control samples from healthy donors and cancer patients. V lost 1 base, J lost 8 bases, and 6 bases stayed unmatched. Germline lookup yields CDR1 MGHDK and CDR2 SYGVNS. The CDR3 covers 14 residues. Clones were read by immunoSEQ multiplex PCR, and TCRdb kept only the in-frame ones, dropping some. The table has around 130,000 clones, about 83% seen once; the top ten hold about 12%. This sequence originates from a man aged 30 to 45 in good health. The chain uses TRBV25-1 and TRBJ1-1, with 8 bases that match TRBD1. The sequenced material came from blood. CDR3 sequence (DNA): TGTGCCAGCAGTGAATCCGGCAGGGGGCAAGAAGCTTTCTTT. Its translation: CASSESGRGQEAFF.